This TCR delta chain was found in a study of Vδ1+ human thymocytes. In germline, CDR1 is TSWWSYY, CDR2 QGS. The CDR3 consists of 14 residues. Trimming took off 1 base at V and 10 bases at J, with 16 bases between the two ends. Purity of the sorted Vdelta1+ thymocytes ranged from roughly 98% to 99.6%. Extracted RNA was reverse transcribed into cDNA. The CDR3 regions were amplified by multiplex PCR from V-gene primers to a constant-region primer. TCRdb redid clone calling on the multiplex PCR reads using CATT. The data contain some 54,000 delta-chain clones, 15% to 20% of them singletons. Regarding the study as a whole: Donors shared many TRG clonotypes but few TRD clonotypes. Thymic TRG and TRD repertoires appeared highly polyclonal, with Gaussian CDR3 length distributions. Despite high sort purity, approximately 21% of thymic T cell receptor delta sequences were Vdelta2. Unexpected Vdelta2 sequences could cause misinterpretation of bulk repertoire data.

In its sample, this clone was seen a few times. Its target is not known. This rearrangement joins TRDV1 to TRDJ1, with D unclear. The sequence was obtained from a boy under two years old who had congenital heart surgery. Material for sequencing was Vdelta1+ gamma-delta thymocytes from the thymus. Subset defined: FACS-sorted CD3+ TCRalphabeta- TCRVdelta1+ TCRVdelta2- thymocytes. The CDR3 DNA reads as TGTGCTCTTGGGGAACCCTCCTCCCCCCCAGGACTCATCTTT. Translated: CALGEPSSPPGLIF.